This T cell receptor beta chain comes out of a study of control samples from healthy donors and cancer patients. This CDR3 has 16 residues. Looked up from germline, CDR1 is MNHEY and CDR2 is SMNVEV (reference sequence). The J segment lost 0 bases and the V segment lost 2 bases, leaving 6 bases of the junction unmatched. TCRdb keeps only in-frame clones here, not all; method: immunoSEQ multiplex PCR. The sample holds about 120,000 clones, 93% seen once. Material for sequencing was blood. This chain connects TRBV27 to TRBJ2-7; 8 bases match TRBD1. The TCR was taken from a man younger than 40 in good health. CDR3 in amino acids: CASSLLPTGDSYEQYF. The DNA for the CDR3 is TGTGCCAGCAGTTTACTCCCGACAGGGGACTCCTACGAGCAGTACTTC.